The 2 T cell receptor beta chains presented below share a single source sample, sequenced in a study of tumor-infiltrating lymphocytes in primary liver carcinoma (dated by TCRdb to the late 2010s). TRIzol reagent was used to extract blood RNA from unsorted whole blood, while the DNeasy Blood & Tissue kit provided the germline DNA. TCRdb records Illumina HiSeq 2500 as the sequencer. Using a constant-region primer and ProtoScript II reverse transcriptase, TCRbeta-specific cDNA was reverse-transcribed from roughly 460 ng total RNA. TCRbeta libraries were built with three nested multiplex PCR rounds, a slightly modified ARM-PCR procedure. Each of the first two PCR rounds ran for around 10 cycles using multiplex TRBV1-TRBV30 forward primers together with a Cbeta reverse primer. TCRdb took the public reads, trimmed them with fastp at Q25, ran MiXCR for clone calling and kept in-frame beta chains. When rows share a CDR3 protein, they turn into one entry using the most common DNA and genes. The sample profile shows about 180,000 distinct CDR3 sequences; 50% to 75% of them were found once. Of the sample, under 75% falls within the top ten clones.

Input material: peripheral blood. These receptors were taken from a man aged 40-50 years with primary liver carcinoma and hepatitis B virus infection.

V usage is TRBV6-5 and J usage is TRBJ1-5, with 7 bases lining up with TRBD1. Germline CDR1 and CDR2: MNHEY and SVGAGI. The V and J ends lost 4 bases and 5 bases, in that order; junction bases with no gene match: 5. The CDR3 has 14 amino acids. CDR3 residues: CASSFTGVHQPQHF. The CDR3 DNA follows: TGTGCCAGCAGTTTCACAGGGGTTCATCAGCCCCAGCATTTT.

Written as DNA, the CDR3 is TGCAGCGTTATGACTAGTCAGGGGGCTCAGGGTTACGAGCAGTACTTC. Translated: CSVMTSQGAQGYEQYF. This chain links TRBV29-1 with TRBJ2-7; 8 bases agree with TRBD1. V shed 5 bases, J shed 4 bases, and the junction held 16 bases outside the gene matches. From germline, CDR1 is SQVTM and CDR2 ANQGSEA. This CDR3 spans 16 amino acids.